This T cell receptor beta chain was obtained from a study of graft-versus-host responses after intestinal transplantation. Study-level information: All of the recipients had induction that used anti-thymocyte globulin, then tacrolimus and steroids for 2 to 3 years. Findings and caveats of the study: GvH clones surfaced in recipient marrow, some emerging earlier in ileum or blood. There was an association between peak levels of circulating GvH clones and early post-transplant HvG declines.

Comment on this clone: Antigen unknown.

Only in-frame clones appear in the TCRdb table, and some are missing; sequencing was by immunoSEQ multiplex PCR. The sample has 65,000 to 90,000 clones, under 95% seen once; the top ten hold about 8%. Trimming pared 7 bases from V and 4 bases from J, leaving 7 bases between. Germline CDR1 and CDR2: MNHNS and SASEGT. This CDR3 is built from 11 residues. This chain links TRBV6-1 with TRBJ1-1; D may be TRBD1 (5 bases). Sample: unstimulated CD8+ T cells sorted from spleen or lymph node cells, taken before transplant. The TCR originated in a human donor who was the organ donor for an intestinal transplant. DNA for the CDR3: TGTGCCAGCACGGGGGGCACTGAAGCTTTCTTT. Translation: CASTGGTEAFF.